These 32 T cell receptor beta chains were sequenced from one sample in a study of cytomegalovirus exposure and HLA in healthy donors. PCR was performed using 60 Vbeta and 13 Jbeta primers. Data came from immunoSEQ multiplex PCR; TCRdb stores just in-frame clones and leaves some out. The profile shows about 160,000 clones, roughly 80% of them singletons. Sequencing used PBMCs. All receptors derive from a girl aged 2-9 years in good health and CMV-seropositive.

The CDR3 sequence is CASSLNSLNTEAFF. The CDR3 bases are TGTGCCAGCAGCCTGAACTCTTTGAACACTGAAGCTTTCTTT. This chain links TRBV14 with TRBJ1-1, with D hard to call. Germline CDR1 and CDR2: SGHDN and FVKESK. V was pared by 4 bases and J by 0 bases, with 9 bases between. CDR3 size: 14 residues.

In regard to this clone: Relative to the germline gene, one junction end is altered; a read error may explain this. The chain is built from TRBV7-7 and TRBJ1-1, with 7 bases that match TRBD1. The CDR3 is made up of 15 amino acids. The germline gives CDR1 SSHAT, CDR2 FNYEAQ (reference sequence). For the CDR3, the DNA is TGTGCTAGCAGCGCAACCGACAGGGCCGATGTCGAAGCTTTCTTT. It translates to CASSATDRADVEAFF. The full variable domain, its missing parts supplied by reference TRBV7-7 and TRBJ1-1, is GAGVSQSPRYKVTKRGQDVTLRCDPISSHATLYWYQQALGQGPEFLTYFNYEAQPDKSGLPSDRFSAERPEGSISTLTIQRTEQRDSAMYRCASSATDRADVEAFFGQGTRLTVV.

CDR3 protein: CASSLAIGPNTGELFF. In nucleotides, the CDR3 is TGTGCCAGCAGCTTAGCAATTGGGCCGAACACCGGGGAGCTGTTTTTT. This chain joins TRBV11-2 and TRBJ2-2; D gene ambiguous. The CDR3 length is 16 residues. V was clipped by 1 base and J by 0 bases, with 9 bases between them. From germline, CDR1 is SGHAT and CDR2 FQNNGV.

V gene TRBV12-5 combines with J gene TRBJ1-2; D remains ambiguous. Germline-derived CDR1 and CDR2 are LGHNT and FRNRAP. The CDR3 loop spans 12 amino acids. V was pared by 3 bases and J by 2 bases, with 4 bases between. DNA for the CDR3: TGTGCTAGTGGTTTCACAAACTATGGCTACACCTTC. Protein sequence: CASGFTNYGYTF.

The chain has TRBV25-1 and TRBJ1-1, with D unresolved. Per the germline V gene, CDR1 is MGHDK and CDR2 is SYGVNS. The CDR3 is 12 amino acids. The germline V and J ends were trimmed by 10 bases and 1 base, with 10 bases remaining between them. CDR3 nucleotide sequence: TGTGCCACTGCCGCCGGGAACACTGAAGCTTTCTTT. Amino acids: CATAAGNTEAFF. Together with reference TRBV25-1 and TRBJ1-1, the CDR3 gives the full variable domain: EADIYQTPRYLVIGTGKKITLECSQTMGHDKMYWYQQDPGMELHLIHYSYGVNSTEKGDLSSESTVSRIRTEHFPLTLESARPSHTSQYLCATAAGNTEAFFGQGTRLTVV.

The chain uses TRBV5-1 and TRBJ2-4; D gene uncertain. Germline-derived CDR1 and CDR2 are SGHRS and YFSETQ. Deletions cut 1 base from V and 8 bases from J, with 16 bases between. The CDR3 has 15 amino acids. The DNA of the CDR3 is TGCGCCAGCAGCTTGCTCCCGGCAGATCAGGACATTCAGTACTTC. Protein sequence: CASSLLPADQDIQYF.

The chain employs TRBV28 and TRBJ2-3; 11 bases line up with TRBD1. The CDR3 covers 15 residues. J lost 5 bases, V lost 8 bases, and 9 bases had no gene match. CDR1 is MDHEN, CDR2 SYDVKM, per germline. CDR3 in DNA: TGTGCCAGCGTAACCTCGGGACAGGGGGGAGATACGCAGTATTTT. Protein sequence: CASVTSGQGGDTQYF.

V usage is TRBV11-2 and J usage is TRBJ2-7, with 8 bases fitting TRBD2. This CDR3 region has 15 residues. Germline V lookup: CDR1 SGHAT, CDR2 FQNNGV. Trimming at V came to 1 base and at J to 4 bases, leaving 6 bases not matched to a gene. Here the CDR3 reads CASSLVVGLAYEQYF. The CDR3 bases are TGTGCCAGCAGCTTAGTGGTCGGACTAGCTTACGAGCAGTACTTC. Using reference TRBV11-2 and TRBJ2-7 for the parts outside the CDR3, the full variable domain is EAGVAQSPRYKIIEKRQSVAFWCNPISGHATLYWYQQILGQGPKLLIQFQNNGVVDDSQLPKDRFSAERLKGVDSTLKIQPAKLEDSAVYLCASSLVVGLAYEQYFGPGTRLTVT.

The rearrangement joins TRBV5-1 to TRBJ2-1, with 11 bases that match TRBD2. With 4 bases clipped from V and 4 bases from J, the junction kept 10 bases outside the gene matches. The germline V gene has CDR1 SGHRS and CDR2 YFSETQ. The CDR3 sequence is 17 residues long. The CDR3 sequence is CASSPGASSGGYNEQFF. CDR3 bases: TGCGCCAGCAGCCCCGGCGCGTCTAGCGGGGGGTACAATGAGCAGTTCTTC.

There are a few counts of this clone. The chain employs TRBV28 and TRBJ1-1; D possibly corresponds to TRBD1 (5 bases). Germline values: CDR1 MDHEN, CDR2 SYDVKM. The CDR3 spans 13 residues. Trimming took 4 bases from V and 5 from J, leaving 11 bases between them. The CDR3 region has the DNA TGTGCCAGCAGTTCCCCCGGGGGGACTGAAGCTTTCTTT. This translates into CASSSPGGTEAFF.

This sequence joins TRBV4-1 and TRBJ2-5, with 9 bases matching TRBD2. The CDR3 covers 15 residues. V was pared by 1 base and J by 3 bases, with 3 bases of the junction left unmatched. The germline V gene has CDR1 MGHRA and CDR2 YSYEKL. The CDR3 sequence: CASSQVPSGEETQYF. The DNA of the CDR3 is TGCGCCAGCAGCCAAGTCCCTAGCGGGGAAGAGACCCAGTACTTC.

This clone occurred a few times. The rearrangement links TRBV14 to TRBJ1-2, with D perhaps TRBD1 (6 bases). The germline V gene encodes CDR1 SGHDN and CDR2 FVKESK. The CDR3 has 15 amino acids. Trimming removed 2 bases from V and 5 bases from J, with 15 bases in between. CDR3 protein: CASSQSADSPYGYTF. The CDR3 DNA sequence: TGTGCCAGCAGCCAATCAGCGGACAGCCCATATGGCTACACCTTC.

On this clone itself: Other DNA sequences of this sample code for an identical CDR3. The rearrangement joins TRBV5-1 to TRBJ2-5; D not resolved. Trimming removed 4 bases from V and 0 bases from J, with 4 bases in between. This CDR3 comprises 12 residues. The germline V gene has CDR1 SGHRS and CDR2 YFSETQ. CDR3 nucleotides: TGCGCCAGCAGCCTCTACCAAGAGACCCAGTACTTC. It is translated as CASSLYQETQYF. Full variable domain (remainder filled in from reference TRBV5-1 and TRBJ2-5): KAGVTQTPRYLIKTRGQQVTLSCSPISGHRSVSWYQQTPGQGLQFLFEYFSETQRNKGNFPGRFSGRQFSNSRSEMNVSTLELGDSALYLCASSLYQETQYFGPGTRLLVL.

The chain joins TRBV7-9 to TRBJ2-2; TRBD2 aligns across 8 bases. The CDR3 runs to 18 residues. Germline CDR1 SEHNR, CDR2 FQNEAQ (reference sequence). V dropped 0 bases and J dropped 2; count of bases not matched to a gene: 8. Here the CDR3 DNA reads TGTGCCAGCAGCTTAGCGCAACGCGGGAGGCCCAACACCGGGGAGCTGTTTTTT. It codes for CASSLAQRGRPNTGELFF. Filled out from reference TRBV7-9 and TRBJ2-2, the complete variable domain reads DTGVSQNPRHKITKRGQNVTFRCDPISEHNRLYWYRQTLGQGPEFLTYFQNEAQLEKSRLLSDRFSAERPKGSFSTLEIQRTEQGDSAMYLCASSLAQRGRPNTGELFFGEGSRLTVL.

The rearrangement links TRBV29-1 to TRBJ2-7; possibly TRBD2 for D (5 bases). V was clipped by 6 bases and J by 2 bases, with 14 bases between them. The CDR3 contains 13 residues. The germline V gene has CDR1 SQVTM and CDR2 ANQGSEA. The CDR3 DNA follows: TGCAGCGTGCGGGCGGGCTGGACCTACGAGCAGTACTTC. Protein sequence: CSVRAGWTYEQYF.

V is TRBV15 and J is TRBJ2-1, with D maybe TRBD2 (5 bases). The ends were cut back, 1 base at V and 0 bases at J, with 13 bases in the middle. CDR3 length: 17 residues. In germline, CDR1 is LNHNV, CDR2 YYDKDF (reference sequence). The CDR3 coding sequence is TGTGCCACCAGCAGAGGGGAGCGGAGGAGCTCCTACAATGAGCAGTTCTTC. It specifies CATSRGERRSSYNEQFF.

The V gene is TRBV4-1, the J gene TRBJ2-2; TRBD1 agrees at 8 bases. V gave up 4 bases and J gave up 3 bases; unmatched junction bases: 10. The CDR3 length is 17 residues. Per germline, CDR1 MGHRA and CDR2 YSYEKL. The CDR3 here is CASSRSAGGGYTGELFF. In DNA form, the CDR3 reads TGCGCCAGCAGCCGTTCCGCAGGGGGCGGTTACACCGGGGAGCTGTTTTTT.

This clone appeared a few times. The V and J genes are TRBV4-1 and TRBJ1-1; tentative D call: TRBD1 (5 bases). Germline V gene data show CDR1 as MGHRA and CDR2 as YSYEKL. Trimming removed 3 bases at V and 1 base at J, with 15 bases between. The CDR3 is made up of 16 amino acids. This CDR3 is CASSHFMFDRNTEAFF. The CDR3 DNA follows: TGCGCCAGCAGCCATTTCATGTTCGACAGGAACACTGAAGCTTTCTTT.

The chain uses TRBV7-3 and TRBJ1-1, with a possible D match to TRBD1 (6 bases). Germline V lookup: CDR1 SGHTA, CDR2 FQGTGA. V shed 5 bases and J shed 1 base, with 17 bases lying between them. This CDR3 contains 16 residues. CDR3 bases: TGTGCCAGCAGCCCAGGGGCCGCCAGCTCGAACACTGAAGCTTTCTTT. Its protein product is CASSPGAASSNTEAFF.

The rearrangement links TRBV11-2 to TRBJ2-1; possible D gene TRBD2, 6 bases. The CDR3 contains 16 residues. CDR1 and CDR2 from the germline V gene are SGHAT and FQNNGV. V dropped 4 bases and J dropped 5 bases, with 18 bases sitting between them. In nucleotides, the CDR3 is TGTGCCAGCAGCTCTACTAGAGCCCGGGGGAACAATGAGCAGTTCTTC. It translates to CASSSTRARGNNEQFF.

A word on this clone: At one end the junction does not follow the germline gene, possibly because of a read error. The chain has TRBV30 and TRBJ1-2; D unresolved. Germline CDR1 and CDR2: GTSNPN and SVGIG (reference sequence). CDR3 length: 13 amino acids. Here the CDR3 DNA reads TGTGCCTGGAGTGAGGTCGGCACAGACGGCTACCCCTTC. Translating gives CAWSEVGTDGYPF.

CDR3 amino acids: CASSQVTSGREETQYF. The CDR3 DNA reads as TGCGCCAGCAGCCAAGTCACTAGCGGGAGGGAAGAGACCCAGTACTTC. This sequence joins TRBV4-1 and TRBJ2-5; TRBD2 aligns across 13 bases. The ends lost 1 base at V and 3 bases at J; junction bases unmatched: 2. The germline V gene has CDR1 MGHRA and CDR2 YSYEKL. This CDR3 is 16 amino acids long.

The CDR3 coding sequence is TGTGCCAGCAGTGAAAGGGGTCAGAGCTATGGCTACACCTTC. Translation gives CASSERGQSYGYTF. The chain links TRBV2 to TRBJ1-2, with D possibly being TRBD1 (5 bases). CDR1 is SNHLY and CDR2 is FYNNEI in the germline V gene. Deletions cut 2 bases from V and 4 bases from J, with 11 bases between. There are 14 residues in the CDR3. The full variable domain, with the rest looked up from reference TRBV2 and TRBJ1-2, is EPEVTQTPSHQVTQMGQEVILRCVPISNHLYFYWYRQILGQKVEFLVSFYNNEISEKSEIFDDQFSVERPDGSNFTLKIRSTKLEDSAMYFCASSERGQSYGYTFGSGTRLTVV.

The chain has TRBV6-1 and TRBJ1-5; 8 nucleotides line up with TRBD1. The germline CDR1 and CDR2 sequences are MNHNS and SASEGT. This CDR3 contains 14 residues. Trimming took 6 bases from V and 4 from J; bases not matched to a gene: 5. Here the CDR3 DNA reads TGTGCCAGCAGGCGGACAGGGATGAATCAGCCCCAGCATTTT. This translates into CASRRTGMNQPQHF.

The rearrangement joins TRBV27 to TRBJ1-4, with TRBD1 matching over 9 bases. The CDR3 has 15 amino acids. V gave up 5 bases and J gave up 8 bases; unmatched junction bases: 9. Germline assignment: CDR1 MNHEY and CDR2 SMNVEV (reference sequence). The CDR3 nucleotides read TGTGCCAGCAGTCTACTGACAGGGGGACGGGAAAAACTGTTTTTT. Amino acid sequence: CASSLLTGGREKLFF.

The genes are TRBV11-2 and TRBJ1-4; the D gene is possibly TRBD1 (5 bases). The length of the CDR3 is 13 residues. Per germline, CDR1 SGHAT and CDR2 FQNNGV. V dropped 9 bases and J dropped 3 bases, with 11 bases sitting between them. The DNA of the CDR3 is TGTGCCAGTCTGGACACCCCTAATGAAAAACTGTTTTTT. It encodes CASLDTPNEKLFF.

V and J are TRBV9 and TRBJ2-1; perhaps TRBD2 as D (5 bases). V was pared by 4 bases and J by 3 bases, with 20 bases between. The CDR3 extends over 17 amino acids. Germline CDR1 SGDLS, CDR2 YYNGEE. In DNA, the CDR3 is TGTGCCAGCAGCCCGTCCCCCGTGGGAGCCAACTACAATGAGCAGTTCTTC. Its protein is CASSPSPVGANYNEQFF.

V usage is TRBV5-1 and J usage is TRBJ2-3; weak D call: TRBD2 (5 bases). This CDR3 has 12 amino acids. Germline V gene data show CDR1 as SGHRS and CDR2 as YFSETQ. With 4 bases removed from V and 3 bases from J, the gap between germline ends came to 6 bases. The CDR3 coding sequence is TGCGCCAGCAGCCGAGGGACAGATACGCAGTATTTT. This encodes CASSRGTDTQYF.

This CDR3 reads CASSFPGQGIYEQYF. CDR3 bases: TGTGCCAGCAGTTTTCCGGGACAGGGAATTTACGAGCAGTACTTC. The genes are TRBV27 and TRBJ2-7, with 9 nucleotides matching TRBD1. Trimming removed 3 bases from V and 4 bases from J; junction bases left unmatched: 7. The CDR3 covers 15 residues. CDR1 is MNHEY, CDR2 SMNVEV, per germline (reference sequence).

This clone was seen just once. This sequence joins TRBV30 and TRBJ2-7, with 9 bases that match TRBD1. In germline, CDR1 is GTSNPN, CDR2 SVGIG (reference sequence). CDR3 size: 16 residues. Trimming cost V 1 base and J 6 bases; bases outside gene matches: 13. The CDR3 DNA is TGTGCCTGGAGTGAGATCCTCGGGACAGGGAAAAGCGAGCAGTACTTC. Amino acids: CAWSEILGTGKSEQYF.

The rearrangement links TRBV27 to TRBJ2-3, with 13 bases lining up with TRBD2. The CDR3 runs to 21 residues. The V gene's germline CDR1 is MNHEY and CDR2 SMNVEV (reference sequence). J was trimmed by 2 bases and V by 5 bases; bases with no gene match: 19. As DNA, the CDR3 is TGTGCCAGCAGTCCTCGGTGGGGTGGTGGGACTAGCGGGGAGACCACAGATACGCAGTATTTT. Its protein is CASSPRWGGGTSGETTDTQYF.

This chain uses TRBV5-8 with TRBJ2-5; the D is unclear. V dropped 4 bases and J dropped 5 bases, with 12 bases sitting between them. Germline values: CDR1 SGHTS, CDR2 YDEGEE. This CDR3 has 13 amino acids. The CDR3 DNA reads TGTGCCAGCAGCCAGTCGGGTCAGGAGACCCAGTACTTC. Translation gives CASSQSGQETQYF.